This T cell receptor (beta chain) was identified during a study of OX40 agonist ivuxolimab in advanced cancers. Here immunoSEQ multiplex PCR was the method, and the copy in TCRdb shows in-frame clones only, minus some. The sample has approximately 49,000 clones, around 84% seen once. V lost 1 base and J lost 0, with 7 bases in between. The length of the CDR3 is 14 residues. From germline, CDR1 is SGHRS and CDR2 YFSETQ. V and J are TRBV5-1 and TRBJ1-2, with D unclear. The origin of this receptor is an adult with an advanced solid tumor such as melanoma, head and neck, liver or kidney cancer. Sequencing was performed on CD4+ or CD8+ T cells sorted from blood, taken in a trial of the OX40 agonist ivuxolimab. The CDR3 protein is CASSLNRANYGYTF. The CDR3 DNA reads as TGCGCCAGCAGCTTGAACAGAGCTAACTATGGCTACACCTTC.